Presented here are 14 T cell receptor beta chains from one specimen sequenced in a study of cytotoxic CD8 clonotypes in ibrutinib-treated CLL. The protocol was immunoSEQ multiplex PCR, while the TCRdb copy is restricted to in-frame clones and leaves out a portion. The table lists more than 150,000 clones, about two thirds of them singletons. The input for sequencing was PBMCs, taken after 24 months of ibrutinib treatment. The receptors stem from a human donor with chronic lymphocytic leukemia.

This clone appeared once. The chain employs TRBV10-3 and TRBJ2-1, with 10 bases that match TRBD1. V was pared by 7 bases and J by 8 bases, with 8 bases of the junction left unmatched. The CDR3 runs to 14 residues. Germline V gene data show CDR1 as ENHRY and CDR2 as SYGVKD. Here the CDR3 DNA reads TGTGCCATCACCGGGACAGGGGACGGTCATGAGCAGTTCTTC. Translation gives CAITGTGDGHEQFF.

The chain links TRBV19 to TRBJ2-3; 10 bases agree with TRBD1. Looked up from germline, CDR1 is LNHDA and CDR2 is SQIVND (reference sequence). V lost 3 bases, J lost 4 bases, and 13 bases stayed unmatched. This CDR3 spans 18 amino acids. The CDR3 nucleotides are TGTGCCAGTAGTATCAAATTAACCGGGACAGGGGATGCAGATACGCAGTATTTT. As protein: CASSIKLTGTGDADTQYF.

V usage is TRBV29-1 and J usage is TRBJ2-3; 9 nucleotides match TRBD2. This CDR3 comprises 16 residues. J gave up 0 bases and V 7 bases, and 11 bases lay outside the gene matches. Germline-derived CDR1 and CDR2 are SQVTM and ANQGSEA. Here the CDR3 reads CSARGPTSGSTDTQYF. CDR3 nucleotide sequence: TGCAGCGCACGTGGGCCGACTAGCGGTAGCACAGATACGCAGTATTTT.

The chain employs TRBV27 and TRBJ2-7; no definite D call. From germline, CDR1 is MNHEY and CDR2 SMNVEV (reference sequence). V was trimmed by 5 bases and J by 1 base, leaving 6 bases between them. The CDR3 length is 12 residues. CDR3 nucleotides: TGTGCCAGCAGTCAGAATTCCTACGAGCAGTACTTC. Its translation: CASSQNSYEQYF.

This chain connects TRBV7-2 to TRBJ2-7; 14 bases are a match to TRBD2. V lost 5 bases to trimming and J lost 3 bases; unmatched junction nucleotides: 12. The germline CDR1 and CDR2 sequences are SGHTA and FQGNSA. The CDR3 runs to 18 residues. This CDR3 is CASSLRAGTSGSSYEQYF. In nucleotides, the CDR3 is TGTGCCAGCAGCCTTAGGGCCGGGACTAGCGGGAGCAGCTACGAGCAGTACTTC.

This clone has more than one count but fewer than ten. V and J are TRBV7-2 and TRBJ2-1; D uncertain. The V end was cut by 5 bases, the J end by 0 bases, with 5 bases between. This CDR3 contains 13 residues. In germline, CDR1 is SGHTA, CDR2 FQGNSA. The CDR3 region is CASSPGSYNEQFF. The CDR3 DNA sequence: TGTGCCAGCAGCCCGGGCTCCTACAATGAGCAGTTCTTC.

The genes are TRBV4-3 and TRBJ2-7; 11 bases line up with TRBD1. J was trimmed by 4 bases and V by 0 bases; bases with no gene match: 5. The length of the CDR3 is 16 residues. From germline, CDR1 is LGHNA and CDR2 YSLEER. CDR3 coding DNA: TGCGCCAGCAGCCAAGATCTAGGGGACAGGGGGTACGAGCAGTACTTC. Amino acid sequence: CASSQDLGDRGYEQYF.

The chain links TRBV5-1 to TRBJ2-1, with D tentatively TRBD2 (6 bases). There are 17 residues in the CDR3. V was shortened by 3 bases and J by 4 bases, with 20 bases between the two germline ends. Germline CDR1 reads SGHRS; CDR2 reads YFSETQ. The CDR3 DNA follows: TGCGCCAGCAGCTCCGAAGGGGCGGGGACGCCTTACAATGAGCAGTTCTTC. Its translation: CASSSEGAGTPYNEQFF.

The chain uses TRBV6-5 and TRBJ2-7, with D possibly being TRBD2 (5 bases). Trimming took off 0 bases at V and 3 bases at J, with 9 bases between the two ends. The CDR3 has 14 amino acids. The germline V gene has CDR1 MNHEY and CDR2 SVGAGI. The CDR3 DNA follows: TGTGCCAGCAGTTACTCGTGGGGAGACTACGAGCAGTACTTC. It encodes CASSYSWGDYEQYF.

The CDR3 DNA reads TGTGCCAGCAGGTATTCCAGTCGGGGGACCCAGTACTTC. It encodes CASRYSSRGTQYF. The chain couples TRBV7-8 to TRBJ2-5, with D maybe TRBD2 (5 bases). V was shortened by 6 bases and J by 7 bases, with 15 bases between the two germline ends. In germline, CDR1 is SGHVS, CDR2 FQNEAQ. The CDR3 runs 13 residues.

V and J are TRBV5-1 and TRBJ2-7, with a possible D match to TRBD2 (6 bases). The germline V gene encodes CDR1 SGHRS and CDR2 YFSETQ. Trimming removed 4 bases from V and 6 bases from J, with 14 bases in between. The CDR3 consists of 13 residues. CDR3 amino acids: CASSDASVSEQYF. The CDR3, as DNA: TGCGCCAGCAGCGATGCTAGCGTTTCCGAGCAGTACTTC.

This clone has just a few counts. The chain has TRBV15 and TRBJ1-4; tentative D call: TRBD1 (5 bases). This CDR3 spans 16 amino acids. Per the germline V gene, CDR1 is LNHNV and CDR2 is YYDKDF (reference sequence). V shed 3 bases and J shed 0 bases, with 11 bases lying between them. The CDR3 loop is CATSRGIRATNEKLFF. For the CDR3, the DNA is TGTGCCACCAGCAGGGGAATCAGGGCAACTAATGAAAAACTGTTTTTT.

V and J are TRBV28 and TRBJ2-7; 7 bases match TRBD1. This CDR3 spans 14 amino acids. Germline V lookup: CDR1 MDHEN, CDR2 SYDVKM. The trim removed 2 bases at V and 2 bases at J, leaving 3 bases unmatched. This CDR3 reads CASSLTGVPYEQYF. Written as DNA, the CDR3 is TGTGCCAGCAGTTTAACAGGGGTCCCCTACGAGCAGTACTTC.

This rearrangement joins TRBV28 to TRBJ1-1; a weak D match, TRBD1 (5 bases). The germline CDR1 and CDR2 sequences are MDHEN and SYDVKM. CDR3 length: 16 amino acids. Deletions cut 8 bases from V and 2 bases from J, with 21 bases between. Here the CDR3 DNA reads TGTGCCAGCCGATCATTTTCCTTGAGGGGCAACACTGAAGCTTTCTTT. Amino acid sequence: CASRSFSLRGNTEAFF.